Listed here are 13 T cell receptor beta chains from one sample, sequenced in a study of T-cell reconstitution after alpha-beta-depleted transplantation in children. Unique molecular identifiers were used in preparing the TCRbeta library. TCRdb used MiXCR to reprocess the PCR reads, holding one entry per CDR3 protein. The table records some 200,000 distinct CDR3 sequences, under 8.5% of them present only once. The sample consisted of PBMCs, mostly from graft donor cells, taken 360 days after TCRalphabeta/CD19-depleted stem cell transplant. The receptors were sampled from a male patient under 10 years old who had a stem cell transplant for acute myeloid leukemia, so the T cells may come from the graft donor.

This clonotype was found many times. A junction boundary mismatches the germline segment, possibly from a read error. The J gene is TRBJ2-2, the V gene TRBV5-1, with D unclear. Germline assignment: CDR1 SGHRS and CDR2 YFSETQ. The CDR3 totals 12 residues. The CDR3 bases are TGTGCCAGCAGTTTAAACACCGGGGAGCTGTTTTTT. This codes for CASSLNTGELFF. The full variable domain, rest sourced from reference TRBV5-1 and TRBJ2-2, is KAGVTQTPRYLIKTRGQQVTLSCSPISGHRSVSWYQQTPGQGLQFLFEYFSETQRNKGNFPGRFSGRQFSNSRSEMNVSTLELGDSALYLCASSLNTGELFFGEGSRLTVL.

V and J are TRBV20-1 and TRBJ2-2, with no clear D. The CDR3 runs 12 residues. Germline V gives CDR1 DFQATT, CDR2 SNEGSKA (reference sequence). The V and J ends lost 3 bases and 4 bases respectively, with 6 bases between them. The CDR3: CSARQGTGELFF. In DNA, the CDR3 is TGCAGTGCTAGGCAAGGCACCGGGGAGCTGTTTTTT.

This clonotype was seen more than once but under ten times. CDR3 in amino acids: CASADPYSSYEQYF. The CDR3 DNA sequence: TGTGCCAGCGCCGACCCTTACAGCTCCTACGAGCAGTACTTC. The V gene is TRBV7-2, the J gene TRBJ2-7; D remains ambiguous. CDR3 length: 14 amino acids. Germline V gene lookup returns CDR1 SGHTA and CDR2 FQGNSA. Trimming shortened V by 8 bases and J by 0 bases, and 14 bases separated the two germline ends.

CDR3 protein: CASSLVGLAGRQYF. DNA for the CDR3: TGCGCCAGCAGCTTGGTAGGGCTAGCGGGAAGGCAGTACTTC. The V gene is TRBV5-1, the J gene TRBJ2-7; 9 bases align to TRBD2. The CDR3 covers 14 residues. CDR1 and CDR2 from the germline V gene are SGHRS and YFSETQ. The J segment lost 9 bases and the V segment lost 0 bases, leaving 7 bases of the junction unmatched.

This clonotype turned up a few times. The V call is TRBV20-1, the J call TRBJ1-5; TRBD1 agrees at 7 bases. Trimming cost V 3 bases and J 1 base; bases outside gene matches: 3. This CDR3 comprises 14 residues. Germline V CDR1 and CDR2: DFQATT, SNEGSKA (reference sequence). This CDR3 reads CSASSRGSNQPQHF. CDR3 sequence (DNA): TGCAGTGCTAGCTCCAGGGGGAGCAATCAGCCCCAGCATTTT.

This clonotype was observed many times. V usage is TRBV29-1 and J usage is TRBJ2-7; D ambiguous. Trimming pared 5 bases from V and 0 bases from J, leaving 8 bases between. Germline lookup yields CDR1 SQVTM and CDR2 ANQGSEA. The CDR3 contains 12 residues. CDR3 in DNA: TGCAGCGTTACACGGAGCTCCTACGAGCAGTACTTC. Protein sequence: CSVTRSSYEQYF.

The CDR3 region is CASILGPSFYEQYV. In DNA, the CDR3 is TGTGCCAGCATCCTTGGGCCTTCCTTCTACGAGCAGTACGTC. The chain is built from TRBV2 and TRBJ2-7, with D unresolved. Trimming removed 7 bases from V and 3 bases from J, with 16 bases in between. The germline CDR1 and CDR2 sequences are SNHLY and FYNNEI. The CDR3 loop spans 14 amino acids.

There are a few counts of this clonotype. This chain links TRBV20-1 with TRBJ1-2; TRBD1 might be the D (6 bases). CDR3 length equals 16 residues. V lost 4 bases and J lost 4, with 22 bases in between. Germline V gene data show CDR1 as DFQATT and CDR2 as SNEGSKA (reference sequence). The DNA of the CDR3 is TGCAGTGCTACCGACGGCCGATTCAGGGGAGTCTATGGCTACACCTTC. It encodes CSATDGRFRGVYGYTF.

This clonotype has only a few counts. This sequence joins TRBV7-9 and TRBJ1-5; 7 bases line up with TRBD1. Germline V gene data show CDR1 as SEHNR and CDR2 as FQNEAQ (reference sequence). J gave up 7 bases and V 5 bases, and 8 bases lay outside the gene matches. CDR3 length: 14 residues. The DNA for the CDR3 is TGTGCCAGCAGCCCTGAGGGGGCAGTCCAGCCCCAGCATTTT. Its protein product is CASSPEGAVQPQHF.

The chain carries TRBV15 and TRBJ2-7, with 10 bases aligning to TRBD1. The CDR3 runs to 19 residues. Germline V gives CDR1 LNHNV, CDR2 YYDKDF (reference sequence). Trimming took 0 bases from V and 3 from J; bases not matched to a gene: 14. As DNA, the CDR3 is TGTGCCACCAGCAGAGATGCCCTCGGAGGACAGGGGGTGCACTACGAGCAGTACGTC. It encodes CATSRDALGGQGVHYEQYV.

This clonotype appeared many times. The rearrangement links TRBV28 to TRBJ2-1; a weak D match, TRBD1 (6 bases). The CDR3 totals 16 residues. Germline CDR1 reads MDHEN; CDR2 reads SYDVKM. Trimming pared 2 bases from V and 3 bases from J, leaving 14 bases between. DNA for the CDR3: TGTGCCAGCAGTTTACCGACCACGGGACACTACAATGAGCAGTTCTTC. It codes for CASSLPTTGHYNEQFF.

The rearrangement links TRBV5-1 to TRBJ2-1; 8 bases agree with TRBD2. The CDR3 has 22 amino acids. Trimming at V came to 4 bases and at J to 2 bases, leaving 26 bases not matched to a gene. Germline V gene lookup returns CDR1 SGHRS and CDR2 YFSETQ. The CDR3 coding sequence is TGCGCCAGCAGCGGTTTCAAAAGGAGGGCCAAATACCGCGGGAGGACCTACAATGAGCAGTTCTTC. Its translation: CASSGFKRRAKYRGRTYNEQFF. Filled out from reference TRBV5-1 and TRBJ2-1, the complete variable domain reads KAGVTQTPRYLIKTRGQQVTLSCSPISGHRSVSWYQQTPGQGLQFLFEYFSETQRNKGNFPGRFSGRQFSNSRSEMNVSTLELGDSALYLCASSGFKRRAKYRGRTYNEQFFGPGTRLTVL.

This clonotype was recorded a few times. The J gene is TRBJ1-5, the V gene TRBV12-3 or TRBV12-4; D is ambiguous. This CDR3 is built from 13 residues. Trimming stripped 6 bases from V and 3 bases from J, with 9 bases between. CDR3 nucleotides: TGTGCCAGCAGCCCGGACTTCAATCAGCCCCAGCATTTT. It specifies CASSPDFNQPQHF.